This TCR beta chain was sequenced in a study of T cells in narcolepsy. Study-wide findings and caveats: In some patient and control memory CD4+ samples, autoreactive clones were absent. Autoreactive HCRT-specific and TRIB2-specific clonotypes were marked in same-patient CSF-versus-blood CD4+ comparisons.

The data were produced by immunoSEQ multiplex PCR, yet TCRdb's version contains in-frame clones alone and is incomplete. The repertoire has about 35,000 clones, approximately 90% of them found once; the top ten carry approximately 0.8%. The V and J ends lost 4 bases and 7 bases respectively, with 20 bases between them. CDR1 SGHRS and CDR2 YFSETQ come from the germline V gene. This CDR3 contains 15 residues. About this clone itself: What it recognizes is unknown.

This clonotype originated in a human donor with narcolepsy. J is TRBJ1-1 and V is TRBV5-1; tentative D call: TRBD1 (5 bases). Source material: CD45RA- memory CD4+ T cells from PBMCs. CDR3 region: CASSLSGQGVFEAFF. The CDR3 DNA is TGCGCCAGCAGCCTGAGCGGGCAGGGCGTATTTGAAGCTTTCTTT.